A single sample gave rise to the 22 T cell receptor beta chains below, sequenced in a study of cytomegalovirus exposure and HLA in healthy donors. The PCR made use of 60 Vbeta and 13 Jbeta primers. Sequenced by immunoSEQ multiplex PCR; TCRdb stores in-frame clones only, minus some. The repertoire holds about 200,000 clones, with 75% to 90% as singletons. The sequencing sample was made of PBMCs. These receptors were collected from a boy aged 2 to 10 in good health and CMV-seronegative.

The chain is built from TRBV11-2 and TRBJ2-7; the match to TRBD2 covers 7 bases. CDR1 is SGHAT and CDR2 is FQNNGV in the germline V gene. The CDR3 has 15 residues. V dropped 1 base and J dropped 3; count of bases not matched to a gene: 6. CDR3 region: CASSLGGGDYYEQYF. The CDR3 DNA follows: TGTGCCAGCAGCTTAGGGGGAGGGGACTACTACGAGCAGTACTTC.

The chain is built from TRBV5-8 and TRBJ1-2; D call uncertain. Germline V gene data show CDR1 as SGHTS and CDR2 as YDEGEE. V lost 2 bases and J 5 bases, leaving 13 bases between the germline ends. This CDR3 is 14 amino acids long. CDR3 sequence (DNA): TGTGCCAGCAGCTTTGGCCCCACGACTTATGGCTACACCTTC. It yields the protein CASSFGPTTYGYTF.

The chain links TRBV5-6 to TRBJ2-2, with 8 nucleotides matching TRBD1. CDR1 is SGHDT and CDR2 is YYEEEE in the germline V gene. With 5 bases clipped from V and 8 bases from J, the junction kept 14 bases outside the gene matches. The CDR3 covers 16 residues. The CDR3 DNA is TGTGCCAGCAGTTCCGACAGGGGCCAACTAAGTGGGGAGCTGTTTTTT. This codes for CASSSDRGQLSGELFF.

This chain connects TRBV18 to TRBJ2-7; perhaps TRBD1 as D (6 bases). This CDR3 has 12 amino acids. V dropped 3 bases and J dropped 4 bases, with 7 bases sitting between them. The germline V gene encodes CDR1 KGHSH and CDR2 LQKENI. The CDR3, as DNA: TGTGCCAGCTCACCGGGGGCGTACGAGCAGTACTTC. Its translation: CASSPGAYEQYF.

The chain employs TRBV18 and TRBJ1-1, with a possible D match to TRBD1 (6 bases). CDR1 KGHSH and CDR2 LQKENI come from the germline V gene. V dropped 6 bases and J dropped 2 bases, with 10 bases sitting between them. This CDR3 has 13 amino acids. In nucleotides, the CDR3 is TGTGCCAGCTCGTCAGGGGAAAACACTGAAGCTTTCTTT. Protein product: CASSSGENTEAFF.

This chain connects TRBV25-1 to TRBJ2-2, with 7 bases identical to TRBD2. V lost 7 bases and J lost 7; bases outside the gene matches: 6. Looked up from germline, CDR1 is MGHDK and CDR2 is SYGVNS. This CDR3 has 13 residues. CDR3 coding DNA: TGTGCCAGCACCCCGCGCGGGGGCGGGGAGCTGTTTTTT. It translates to CASTPRGGGELFF.

This rearrangement joins TRBV5-1 to TRBJ2-5, with 9 bases lining up with TRBD2. The CDR3 consists of 15 residues. Germline V CDR1 and CDR2: SGHRS, YFSETQ. Trimming at V came to 0 bases and at J to 4 bases, leaving 4 bases not matched to a gene. The CDR3 here is CASSLAGGRGETQYF. CDR3 coding DNA: TGCGCCAGCAGCTTGGCCGGCGGGAGGGGAGAGACCCAGTACTTC.

The rearrangement joins TRBV7-9 to TRBJ2-7, with 9 bases aligning to TRBD2. Germline-derived CDR1 and CDR2 are SEHNR and FQNEAQ (reference sequence). The CDR3 covers 14 residues. The CDR3: CSVSVAGDVYEQYF. In DNA, the CDR3 is TGTTCTGTGTCTGTAGCGGGAGACGTATACGAGCAGTACTTC.

The rearrangement joins TRBV5-1 to TRBJ2-3; 8 bases agree with TRBD2. Germline lookup yields CDR1 SGHRS and CDR2 YFSETQ. This CDR3 comprises 15 residues. With 1 base clipped from V and 4 bases from J, the junction kept 5 bases outside the gene matches. CDR3 residues: CASSLTPGGSDTQYF. The CDR3 DNA reads TGCGCCAGCAGCTTGACCCCGGGAGGGTCAGATACGCAGTATTTT.

This chain connects TRBV30 to TRBJ2-7; tentatively, D is TRBD2 (5 bases). Germline V CDR1 and CDR2: GTSNPN, SVGIG (reference sequence). Trimming removed 2 bases from V and 4 bases from J, with 12 bases in between. The CDR3 runs to 13 residues. The CDR3 reads CAWSTSGLYEQYF. As DNA, the CDR3 is TGTGCCTGGAGTACCTCAGGACTGTACGAGCAGTACTTC.

The DNA of the CDR3 is TGTGCCAGCAGCCGAATTCTAGGCTCAGGGGCCAACGTCCTGACTTTC. It is translated as CASSRILGSGANVLTF. The J gene is TRBJ2-6, the V gene TRBV28; D is unclear. In germline, CDR1 is MDHEN, CDR2 SYDVKM. The length of the CDR3 is 16 residues. The germline V and J ends were trimmed by 6 bases and 4 bases, with 16 bases remaining between them.

V and J are TRBV6-1 and TRBJ1-2; maybe TRBD1 (6 bases). V lost 3 bases to trimming and J lost 12 bases, with 11 bases between them. The CDR3 runs to 11 residues. From germline, CDR1 is MNHNS and CDR2 SASEGT. The CDR3, as DNA: TGTGCCAGCAGTGAGATGGACAGTCACACCTTC. Its translation: CASSEMDSHTF.

The chain recombines TRBV5-4 with TRBJ2-3; TRBD2 is a possible D gene (6 bases). This CDR3 comprises 15 residues. CDR1 is SGHNT and CDR2 is YYREEE in the germline V gene (reference sequence). V was trimmed by 3 bases and J by 2 bases, leaving 13 bases between them. The CDR3 here is CASSSRRGPTDTQYF. CDR3 DNA: TGTGCCAGCAGCTCCAGGAGGGGACCCACAGATACGCAGTATTTT.

This clone was observed a few times. The chain is built from TRBV2 and TRBJ1-1; 7 positions agree with TRBD1. The CDR3 is made up of 13 amino acids. In germline, CDR1 is SNHLY, CDR2 FYNNEI. The trim removed 5 bases at V and 5 bases at J, leaving 5 bases unmatched. The CDR3 region has the DNA TGTGCCAGCAGTTTCGTCAGGGGGACTGAAGCTTTCTTT. Residues: CASSFVRGTEAFF.

The V and J genes are TRBV29-1 and TRBJ2-5, with 11 bases matching TRBD2. Germline loops: CDR1 SQVTM, CDR2 ANQGSEA. The CDR3 is 15 residues long. Trimming took 6 bases from V and 7 from J; bases not matched to a gene: 13. As DNA, the CDR3 is TGCAGCGTGGGGACTAGCGGTATAGACTTAATGACCCAGTACTTC. Its translation is CSVGTSGIDLMTQYF. The variable domain in full, completed from reference TRBV29-1 and TRBJ2-5, reads SAVISQKPSRDICQRGTSLTIQCQVDSQVTMMFWYRQQPGQSLTLIATANQGSEATYESGFVIDKFPISRPNLTFSTLTVSNMSPEDSSIYLCSVGTSGIDLMTQYFGPGTRLLVL.

The genes are TRBV11-1 and TRBJ1-1; a weak D match, TRBD1 (5 bases). Germline CDR1 and CDR2: SGHAT and FQDESV (reference sequence). The CDR3 is 14 amino acids. The germline V and J ends were trimmed by 0 bases and 7 bases, with 12 bases remaining between them. CDR3 DNA sequence: TGTGCCAGCAGCTTAGCCCCTGACAGCCTTGAAGCTTTCTTT. Translation: CASSLAPDSLEAFF.

The chain links TRBV2 to TRBJ2-1; D is perhaps TRBD2 (5 bases). CDR3 size: 13 residues. Trimming took 3 bases from V and 4 from J, leaving 7 bases between them. The germline V gene has CDR1 SNHLY and CDR2 FYNNEI. CDR3 region: CASSDRGYNEQFF. In nucleotides, the CDR3 is TGTGCCAGCAGTGATCGGGGATACAATGAGCAGTTCTTC.

The sample holds one count of this clone. The V and J genes are TRBV29-1 and TRBJ1-2; 7 bases map to TRBD1. CDR1 and CDR2 from the germline V gene are SQVTM and ANQGSEA. This CDR3 has 16 residues. Trimming at V came to 6 bases and at J to 14 bases, leaving 27 bases not matched to a gene. CDR3 sequence reads: CSVLRGTDPSLSIRTF. The CDR3 DNA reads as TGCAGCGTCCTAAGGGGGACAGATCCATCTTTGAGCATAAGGACCTTC.

The chain employs TRBV7-2 and TRBJ2-7; 11 bases map to TRBD1. The CDR3 length is 15 residues. V lost 4 bases and J lost 3; bases outside the gene matches: 5. Germline V lookup: CDR1 SGHTA, CDR2 FQGNSA. The CDR3, as DNA: TGTGCCAGCAGCTCAACCGGGACAGGGGGCTACGAGCAGTACTTC. Residues: CASSSTGTGGYEQYF.

The chain links TRBV2 to TRBJ2-5; 9 bases line up with TRBD1. V gave up 6 bases and J gave up 2 bases; unmatched junction bases: 7. This CDR3 spans 15 amino acids. Germline loops: CDR1 SNHLY, CDR2 FYNNEI. CDR3 amino acids: CASSGTGRYQETQYF. DNA of the CDR3: TGTGCCAGCAGCGGGACAGGGAGGTATCAAGAGACCCAGTACTTC. Supplemented by reference TRBV2 and TRBJ2-5, the full variable domain reads EPEVTQTPSHQVTQMGQEVILRCVPISNHLYFYWYRQILGQKVEFLVSFYNNEISEKSEIFDDQFSVERPDGSNFTLKIRSTKLEDSAMYFCASSGTGRYQETQYFGPGTRLLVL.

V gene TRBV5-1 combines with J gene TRBJ2-5; 7 positions agree with TRBD1. The end of the DNA aligns better with TRBJ2-7, so the J call may be wrong. Germline values: CDR1 SGHRS, CDR2 YFSETQ. This CDR3 is 14 amino acids long. CDR3 in amino acids: CASSSGTARAEQYF. The CDR3 nucleotides read TGCGCCAGCAGCTCCGGGACAGCAAGGGCCGAGCAGTACTTC.

V gene TRBV5-1 combines with J gene TRBJ2-5; no definite D call. The end of the DNA is better explained by TRBJ2-7, so the J call may be wrong. CDR1 and CDR2 from the germline V gene are SGHRS and YFSETQ. CDR3 length: 13 amino acids. As DNA, the CDR3 is TGCGCCAGCAGCTTAGGCTTGGGCTACGAGCAGTACTTC. This codes for CASSLGLGYEQYF.